A single T cell receptor (beta chain) is shown here with its context. The data originate from a study of blood T cell repertoires in COVID-19. The wider study: Acute and convalescent COVID-19 specimens originated in the United States, Italy and Spain.

As originally analysed: Amplification from reference gene primers served as the basis for estimated nucleated cell counts. The data were produced by immunoSEQ multiplex PCR, yet TCRdb's version contains in-frame clones alone and is incomplete. That table supplies the V and J calls and clone size; D and trimming were determined from the DNA. The table lists roughly 190,000 clones, about 85% of them singletons. V shed 8 bases and J shed 1 base, with 15 bases lying between them. The germline CDR1 and CDR2 sequences are ENHRY and SYGVKD. The CDR3 totals 15 residues. J is TRBJ1-5 and V is TRBV10-3, with D maybe TRBD1 (6 bases). The sequenced sample consisted of peripheral blood. This receptor was taken from a human donor in a cohort sampled during active COVID-19. CDR3 sequence reads: CAIGLVQGSNQPQHF. CDR3 coding DNA: TGTGCCATCGGGTTGGTCCAGGGGAGCAATCAGCCCCAGCATTTT.